Listed here is a single T cell receptor beta chain. The germline CDR1 and CDR2 sequences are SQVTM and ANQGSEA. CDR3 length: 13 amino acids. Sample-barcoded 5' priming and a J-beta primer mix drove a second PCR of roughly 6 to 12 cycles. Each CDR3 protein is one row after TCRdb ran MiXCR on the 5' RACE reads. The sample lists about 1.4 million distinct CDR3 sequences, approximately 63% occurring once. This record comes from a study of blood T cells in healthy people across ages. V is TRBV29-1 and J is TRBJ2-4, with D possibly called TRBD1 or TRBD2 (5 bases each). The end of the DNA is better explained by TRBJ2-7, so the J call may be wrong. The source of this sequence is a man aged 18 to 35 in good health. The specimen was blood. As DNA, the CDR3 is TGCAGCGTTGGGAGGAGTGGGGCGGGCGAGCAGTACTTC. Amino acids: CSVGRSGAGEQYF.